This entry is about one T cell receptor beta chain. Germline lookup yields CDR1 ENHRY and CDR2 SYGVKD. V lost 8 bases, J lost 3 bases, and 10 bases stayed unmatched. The CDR3 has 15 residues. Study processing details: Estimates of nucleated cell counts were drawn from the amplification of reference gene primers. The protocol was immunoSEQ multiplex PCR, while the TCRdb copy is restricted to in-frame clones and leaves out a portion. That table gives V, J and clone size, and the DNA gave D and trimming. The repertoire includes almost 200,000 clones, around 85% of them detected once, and 0.75% to 0.95% sits in the top ten. This sample was included in a study of blood T cell repertoires in COVID-19.

This TCR was sampled from a woman aged 70 to 79 with acute or convalescent COVID-19. The sample consisted of peripheral blood. The chain combines TRBV10-3 with TRBJ1-3, with 7 bases matching TRBD1. CDR3 nucleotides: TGTGCCATCGAGAACCCGGCAGGGGGTGGAAACACCATATATTTT. Its protein product is CAIENPAGGGNTIYF.